The T cell receptor (beta chain) under discussion was sequenced for a study of response to subunit inactivated influenza vaccine. Study results and caveats: Authors suggested that a seasonal influenza vaccination recruits few new T cells each time.

The CDR3 sequence is 17 residues long. Germline V gene sequence: CDR1 SGHRS, CDR2 YFSETQ. The J segment lost 8 bases and the V segment lost 0 bases, leaving 10 bases of the junction unmatched. Notes on this clonotype: Its antigen is unknown.

Each CDR3 protein is one row after TCRdb ran MiXCR on the RT-PCR reads. The repertoire holds 600,000 to 700,000 distinct CDR3 sequences, with less than 15% as singletons. J is TRBJ2-4 and V is TRBV5-1, with 11 bases fitting TRBD2. This clonotype was obtained from a man in his forties or fifties who received an inactivated influenza vaccine. The sequencing used PBMCs from blood, collected around 14 days before vaccination. Here the CDR3 DNA reads TGCGCCAGCAGCTTGGAGGTAGCGGGAGGGCCAGGGGACATTCAGTACTTC. Translating it yields CASSLEVAGGPGDIQYF.